This is a list of T cell receptor beta chains from one sample in a study of identifying expanded T cells in peripheral blood. TCRdb's table, derived via immunoSEQ multiplex PCR, lists solely in-frame clones and lacks some. The sample shows 50,000 to 70,000 clones, about 87% of them seen only once. Specimen: blood. Source of these receptors: a person between 18 and 75 years old in good health. Each CDR3 is given with its conserved first and last residue. A D gene is named only where the DNA matches it firmly. The size field is filled for only some rows; it gives once, few, many or a size class.

J gene	D gene	clone size	V gene	CDR3 DNA	CDR3 protein
TRBJ2-1	TRBD2	NA	TRBV29-1	TGCAGCGTTGAAGATGGGGGGGTCGGTGAGCAGTTCTTC	CSVEDGGVGEQFF
TRBJ2-2	TRBD1	NA	TRBV9	TGTGCCAGCAGCGTAGCGACAGGGACCGGGGAGCTGTTTTTT	CASSVATGTGELFF
TRBJ1-1	NA	NA	TRBV5-5	TGTGCCAGCAGCTCAGTACAGGGAGCCACTGAAGCTTTCTTT	CASSSVQGATEAFF
TRBJ1-6	NA	few	TRBV2	TGTGCCGCGGGGGGCGCGATTTCACCCCTCCACTTT	CAAGGAISPLHF
TRBJ2-3	NA	NA	TRBV7-3	TGTGCCAGCAGCCCCCAGGGGACCTCTAGCACAGATACGCAGTATTTT	CASSPQGTSSTDTQYF
TRBJ1-2	NA	NA	TRBV7-9	TGTGCCAGCAGCTCCGGGACCGCCGTTCGCTTTAACTATGGCTACACCTTC	CASSSGTAVRFNYGYTF
TRBJ2-3	TRBD2	NA	TRBV6-1	TGTGCCAGCAGTGAATCGGCGGGGGGGCCAGATACGCAGTATTTT	CASSESAGGPDTQYF
TRBJ2-5	NA	once	TRBV30	TGTGCCTGGAGTAGTCAGGGAGAGACCCAGTACTTC	CAWSSQGETQYF
TRBJ2-3	NA	once	TRBV9	TGTGCCAGCAGCGTAGGGTACACAGATACGCAGTATTTT	CASSVGYTDTQYF
TRBJ1-1	NA	NA	TRBV7-9	TGTGCCAGCAGCAAGACGATGAACACTGAAGCTTTCTTT	CASSKTMNTEAFF
TRBJ1-5	NA	few	TRBV18	TGTGCCAGCTCACCGGTCCAGGGGTATCAGCCCCAGCATTTT	CASSPVQGYQPQHF
TRBJ1-1	NA	NA	TRBV5-6	TGTGCCAGCAGCTTCATTAACACTGAAGCTTTCTTT	CASSFINTEAFF
TRBJ1-4	TRBD1	NA	TRBV29-1	TGCAGCGGGGCCCGACAGGGGGCTTTAGAACTGTTTTTT	CSGARQGALELFF
TRBJ2-1	NA	NA	TRBV10-1	TGCGCCAGCAGTGACGAACCCAATGAGCAGTTCTTC	CASSDEPNEQFF
TRBJ1-1	TRBD1	NA	TRBV5-1	TGCGCCAGCAGCACACAGGGGGAGAGTGCTTTCTTT	CASSTQGESAFF
TRBJ2-1	NA	NA	TRBV9	TGTGCCAGCAGCGCCACCCTGAGCTCCTACAATGAGCAGTTCTTC	CASSATLSSYNEQFF
TRBJ1-1	NA	NA	TRBV28	TGTGCCAGCAGTTATCGTTTAAGATCCCCGAGGACTGAAGCTTTCTTT	CASSYRLRSPRTEAFF
TRBJ2-5	NA	NA	TRBV11-2	TGTGCCAGCAGCCACGGACAGAGCAGAGAGACCCAGTACTTC	CASSHGQSRETQYF